This section outlines one T cell receptor beta chain sequence together with its context. Germline CDR1 reads SNHLY; CDR2 reads FYNNEI. CDR3 length equals 13 residues. V lost 9 bases to trimming and J lost 2 bases, with 11 bases between them. TCRdb ran MiXCR on the 5' RACE reads and lists one entry per CDR3 protein. This sample yields about 62,000 distinct CDR3 sequences, of which roughly 30% are seen a single time; around 2% belongs to the top ten. The sequencing sample was made of tumor-infiltrating naive CD4+ T cells sorted from the breast tumor. Subset given: naive CD4+ T cells, CD4+CD45RA+CD25-. The sequence derives from a female donor with breast cancer. The chain links TRBV2 to TRBJ1-5; D gene uncertain. The CDR3 spells CASSEIGNQPQHF. DNA for the CDR3: TGTGCCAGTTCGGAGATAGGCAATCAGCCCCAGCATTTT.